This T cell receptor (beta chain) was profiled in a study of response to subunit inactivated influenza vaccine (dated by TCRdb to 2016 to 2018). Concerning the study at large: The study used deep quantitative T cell receptor repertoire profiling to track responses to a trivalent subunit inactivated influenza vaccine.

The CDR3 runs 12 residues from the cysteine to the phenylalanine. Only the CDR3 portion is preserved as DNA: 36 bases, with reading frame beginning at the first base. Trimming takes 0 bases from V and 11 bases from J, and the germline ends sit 10 bases apart. The CDR1 and CDR2 encoded by the germline V gene (reference sequence) are LNHNV and YYDKDF. What the authors observed across the whole study: According to the authors, only a limited number of new T cells may be recruited by each seasonal influenza vaccination.

This clonotype was counted a few times. The antigen it recognizes is unknown. Base qualities are not recorded, but no much larger clone differs from it by a single base. The library was prepared using RT-PCR. These reads were obtained on an Illumina HiSeq 2500. Through fastp at Q25 and MiXCR, TCRdb rebuilt clones from the public reads, retaining in-frame beta chains. Every CDR3 protein is listed once, alongside the most common genes and DNA of its rows. The sample profile shows roughly 540,000 distinct CDR3 sequences; around 25% of them were found once. Jointly, the top ten make up approximately 3% of the sample. Another study also made use of these data, one on T cells expressing NK-cell markers. From the second report: 5'RACE template switching, by which a universal primer site and unique molecular identifiers were added, was used to make TCR beta cDNA libraries. TCR beta-chain repertoires were profiled in sorted CD3+CD56+NKG2C+, CD3+CD56+NKG2C- and CD3+CD56-NKG2C+ T-cell subsets from several donors. Among the eight sequenced donors, seven were HCMV-seropositive and one was HCMV-seronegative. To restrict sorting to alphabetaTCR-expressing T cells, an anti-gammadeltaTCR antibody was added in several experiments. For roughly six donors, the dominant CD3+CD56+NKG2C+ clonotypes were among the top 10 CD8+ clonotypes and accounted for roughly 1.0-8% of CD8+ T cells. Those dominant clonotypes were again the most abundant among CD3+CD56-NKG2C+ cells in a handful of donors, at about 25-60.1%. Whether the expanded NKG2C-expressing T cell clones were specific for HCMV antigens remained unclear. Randomly selected healthy volunteers, three men and five women, were used as the eight sequenced donors. A commercial ELISA kit detecting HCMV-specific IgG in serum was used to determine HCMV serostatus. Peripheral blood mononuclear cells were isolated from blood by Ficoll density gradient centrifugation. Magnetic immunoseparation with Miltenyi isolation kits was used to isolate CD4+ and CD8+ T cells from PBMC. cDNA synthesis was primed from the TCR beta constant segment and was followed by two successive PCR amplification steps. Sequencing of the libraries produced 2 x 150 bp reads on Illumina HiSeq 2000/2500, MiSeq or NextSeq. MIGEC was used to demultiplex reads and group the reads by UMI, and MiTCR was used to assemble and quantify clonotypes. To remove erroneous sequences, TCR cDNA sequences were retained only when supported by two or more reads. The tcR package was used for downstream repertoire analysis, with clonotypes matched between fractions based on CDR3 nucleotide sequence plus V segment. VDJmatch was used to annotate antigen specificity against VDJdb, with one amino acid substitution in CDR3 allowed.

The TCR comes from a man in his fifties who received an inactivated influenza vaccine. Donor details come from another sample of the same person, matched by shared clones. The sample consisted of CD4+ T cells sorted from PBMCs, taken 11 to 12 days after vaccination. This sequence uses TRBV15 and TRBJ1-1; TRBD1 is perhaps the D gene, given 5 matching bases. The nucleotide sequence reads as follows: TGTGCCACCAGCAGAGACAGGGATAGGGCTTTCTTT. This sequence encodes CATSRDRDRAFF.